This T cell receptor beta chain was retrieved from a study of shared clonotypes between healthy human individuals. To note about this clone: What it recognizes is unknown.

Study-wide results and limits: It was the few donors that limited the genetic and exposure-history diversity represented.

Germline V gene lookup returns CDR1 MNHNS and CDR2 SASEGT. The CDR3 contains 16 residues. The ends lost 2 bases at V and 3 bases at J; junction bases unmatched: 7. Genomic DNA belonging to each subset was distributed in equal measure over several immunoSEQ plates. In the original analysis: There were no quality scores in the junction-only immunoSEQ sequences, so filtering differed. Profiled with immunoSEQ multiplex PCR; TCRdb holds only in-frame clones, not every one. Clone size and V and J calls were adopted from that table, with D and trimming inferred from the DNA. The sample records about 820,000 clones, 80% to 95% being singletons. Terminally differentiated effector memory CD45RA+ cells were excluded by CCR7 positive selection of CD45RO-negative cells.

The chain recombines TRBV6-1 with TRBJ1-3; 7 positions agree with TRBD1. Sequenced sample: naive CD8+ T cells sorted from blood. This receptor was obtained from a man younger than 40 in good health. This chain's CDR3 is CASSEWETGIGNTIYF. DNA of the CDR3: TGTGCCAGCAGTGAATGGGAGACAGGGATTGGAAACACCATATATTTT.